This is a list of T cell receptor beta chains from one sample in a study of shared clonotypes between healthy human individuals. Repertoires were generated with immunoSEQ multiplex PCR, while TCRdb's copy carries only in-frame clones and drops some. The data hold roughly 2 million clones, with 90% to 96% observed a single time. Input material: naive CD4+ T cells sorted from blood. These receptors all stem from a man aged 18 to 29 in good health. CDR3s leave out the opening cysteine and the closing phenylalanine or tryptophan.

v_gene	j_gene	CDR3aa
TRBV7-2	TRBJ2-1	ASSLQGGSSYNEQF
TRBV27	TRBJ2-7	ASSLVGQFSSYEQY
TRBV5-4	TRBJ2-2	ASSPSRGAITGELF
TRBV7-2	TRBJ1-4	ASSLSRGGEKLF
TRBV5-1	TRBJ1-3	ASSLEAQEGNTIY
TRBV30	TRBJ1-1	AWGDRGTEAF
TRBV10-3	TRBJ1-1	AISESSLNTEAF
TRBV6-5	TRBJ2-1	ASSYEAGGPRNEQF
TRBV28	TRBJ1-1	ASRGGGRTEAF
TRBV5-4	TRBJ2-5	ASSPLRTSGSGTQY
TRBV5-1	TRBJ1-6	ASSQGQLGSPLH
TRBV6-1	TRBJ2-4	ASSGGQIAKNIQY
TRBV27	TRBJ1-6	ASSTDRENSPLH
TRBV6-6	TRBJ1-5	ASRAGQGVRPQH
TRBV30	TRBJ1-1	AFKGGGNTEAF
TRBV10-3	TRBJ2-5	AIGDSRGEETQY
TRBV2	TRBJ2-7	ASTLWRNQGHEQY
TRBV5-6	TRBJ2-7	ASRTRRTTYEQY
TRBV5-4	TRBJ2-5	ASSLTSVQETQY
TRBV29-1	TRBJ2-1	SVEPSSYNEQF
TRBV5-4	TRBJ1-6	ASSSAGEGSPLH
TRBV18	TRBJ2-1	ASSRTSEYNEQF